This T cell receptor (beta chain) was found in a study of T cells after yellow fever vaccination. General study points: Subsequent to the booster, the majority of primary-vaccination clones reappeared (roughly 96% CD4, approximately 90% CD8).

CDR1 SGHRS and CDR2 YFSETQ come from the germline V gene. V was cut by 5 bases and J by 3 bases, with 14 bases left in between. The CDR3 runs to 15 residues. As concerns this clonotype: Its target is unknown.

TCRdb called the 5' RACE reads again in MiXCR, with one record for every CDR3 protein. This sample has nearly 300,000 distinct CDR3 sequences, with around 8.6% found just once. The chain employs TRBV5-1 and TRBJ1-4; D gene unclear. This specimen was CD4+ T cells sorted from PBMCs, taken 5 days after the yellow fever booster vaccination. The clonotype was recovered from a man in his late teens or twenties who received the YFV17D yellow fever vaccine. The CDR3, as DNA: TGCGCCAGCAGTTACAGCCTCCGGCCTAATGAAAAACTGTTTTTT. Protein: CASSYSLRPNEKLFF.